This TCR beta chain was captured by sequencing in a study of cytomegalovirus exposure and HLA in healthy donors. In germline, CDR1 is MNHNS, CDR2 SASEGT. After removal of 1 base from V and 8 bases from J, the junction contained 10 bases not matched to a gene. This CDR3 spans 15 amino acids. This clone occurred a few times. The PCR contained 60 Vbeta and 13 Jbeta primers. Clones were read by immunoSEQ multiplex PCR, and TCRdb kept only the in-frame ones, dropping some. The sample holds 170,000 or so clones; 77% are singletons and the top ten take 1.4% to 1.5%. Material: PBMCs. The chain carries TRBV6-1 and TRBJ1-2; 7 nucleotides line up with TRBD1. The TCR was taken from a woman under 40 in good health and CMV-seropositive. CDR3 region: CASSEVAGGNRGYTF. CDR3 coding DNA: TGTGCCAGCAGTGAAGTGGCAGGGGGGAATAGGGGCTACACCTTC.